Below, 28 T cell receptor beta chains from the same sample are listed, as sequenced in a study of CD8+CD57+ T cells in acquired aplastic anemia. The template for TCR beta VDJ and CDR3 sequence profiling was genomic DNA. TCRdb re-called the reads with MiXCR, one entry per CDR3 protein. Among 150,000 to 170,000 distinct CDR3 sequences listed, about 48% were seen once. Individuals selected for sequencing had exhibited CD8+CD57+ cell expansion on flow cytometry. Sequenced: sorted CD4+, CD8+, or CD8+CD57+ T cells (not recorded which) from PBMCs. The source is a human donor with aplastic anemia.

V and J are TRBV6-2 or TRBV6-3 and TRBJ1-5; no clear D gene. V lost 2 bases, J lost 2 bases, and 10 bases lay in between. Germline values: CDR1 MNHEY, CDR2 SVGEGT. CDR3 length: 15 residues. CDR3 amino acids: CASSYRRAGNQPQHF. CDR3 nucleotide sequence: TGTGCCAGCAGTTACAGGAGGGCAGGCAATCAGCCCCAGCATTTT.

This clonotype was counted at least ten times. The V call is TRBV6-1, the J call TRBJ1-2; TRBD1 is a possible D gene (5 bases). Trimming took off 3 bases at V and 8 bases at J, with 7 bases between the two ends. The CDR3 is made up of 11 amino acids. Germline lookup yields CDR1 MNHNS and CDR2 SASEGT. The CDR3: CASSDRGGYTF. CDR3 bases: TGTGCCAGCAGTGATAGGGGCGGCTACACCTTC.

Only one count was recorded for this clonotype. V is TRBV15 and J is TRBJ2-5; TRBD1 might be the D (6 bases). The V end lost 5 bases, the J end lost 5 bases, and 15 bases lay between the germline ends. Looked up from germline, CDR1 is LNHNV and CDR2 is YYDKDF (reference sequence). The CDR3 length is 14 residues. The CDR3 region has the DNA TGTGCCACCAGCCGCGAACAGGGATGGGAGACCCAGTACTTC. Translated: CATSREQGWETQYF.

CDR3 sequence: CASSEQFF. The CDR3 nucleotides are TGTGCCAGCAGTGAGCAGTTCTTC. The chain recombines TRBV7-8 with TRBJ2-1; no clear D gene. The CDR3 is made up of 8 amino acids. Germline V gene data show CDR1 as SGHVS and CDR2 as FQNEAQ. Trimming removed 6 bases at V and 9 bases at J, with 0 bases between.

At least ten counts were recorded for this clonotype. The chain recombines TRBV7-6 with TRBJ2-3; 10 nucleotides match TRBD2. Germline CDR1 is SGHVS and CDR2 is FNYEAQ. CDR3 length: 16 residues. V was clipped by 2 bases and J by 1 base; unmatched bases: 3. CDR3 coding DNA: TGTGCCAGCAGCTTATTCAGCGGGGGGGGCACAGATACGCAGTATTTT. Its protein is CASSLFSGGGTDTQYF.

This clonotype was detected many times. This chain uses TRBV6-5 with TRBJ1-2; D perhaps matches TRBD1 (6 bases). V gave up 2 bases and J gave up 6 bases, with 10 bases separating them. Germline V gene sequence: CDR1 MNHEY, CDR2 SVGAGI. The CDR3 extends over 13 amino acids. The CDR3 loop reads CASSYPDRDGYTF. CDR3 nucleotide sequence: TGTGCCAGCAGTTACCCGGACAGAGATGGCTACACCTTC.

This clonotype occurred many times. The chain is built from TRBV29-1 and TRBJ2-5; 10 nucleotides align to TRBD1. V was pared by 6 bases and J by 5 bases, with 6 bases of the junction left unmatched. The V gene's germline CDR1 is SQVTM and CDR2 ANQGSEA. The CDR3 is made up of 13 amino acids. The CDR3 loop reads CSVLDRGRETQYF. In DNA form, the CDR3 reads TGCAGCGTCCTGGACAGGGGGAGGGAGACCCAGTACTTC. Complete variable domain (other parts from reference TRBV29-1 and TRBJ2-5): SAVISQKPSRDICQRGTSLTIQCQVDSQVTMMFWYRQQPGQSLTLIATANQGSEATYESGFVIDKFPISRPNLTFSTLTVSNMSPEDSSIYLCSVLDRGRETQYFGPGTRLLVL.

There are many counts of this clonotype. The rearrangement joins TRBV7-2 to TRBJ1-3; 9 bases line up with TRBD1. J was trimmed by 7 bases and V by 2 bases; bases with no gene match: 3. Germline CDR1 is SGHTA and CDR2 is FQGNSA. The CDR3 has 14 amino acids. The CDR3 DNA is TGTGCCAGCAGCTTACCCGGGACAGGGAACACCATATATTTT. Protein: CASSLPGTGNTIYF. Full variable domain (rest looked up from reference TRBV7-2 and TRBJ1-3): GAGVSQSPSNKVTEKGKDVELRCDPISGHTALYWYRQSLGQGLEFLIYFQGNSAPDKSGLPSDRFSAERTGGSVSTLTIQRTQQEDSAVYLCASSLPGTGNTIYFGEGSWLTVV.

V gene TRBV3-1 combines with J gene TRBJ2-2; unclear D gene. Between the trimmed V and J ends, which lost 4 bases and 0 bases, there was a span of 9 bases. CDR1 is LGHDT and CDR2 is YNNKEL in the germline V gene (reference sequence). CDR3 size: 15 residues. The CDR3 DNA sequence: TGTGCCAGCAGCCCCCGGACCCCGAACACCGGGGAGCTGTTTTTT. It translates to CASSPRTPNTGELFF.

This clonotype was counted once. The V and J genes are TRBV15 and TRBJ2-3, with a possible D match to TRBD2 (5 bases). Germline V gene data show CDR1 as LNHNV and CDR2 as YYDKDF (reference sequence). V lost 5 bases and J 0 bases, leaving 18 bases between the germline ends. The CDR3 runs to 17 residues. The CDR3 DNA reads as TGTGCCACCAGCGTTGTGCCCAGCGGCACTAGCACAGATACGCAGTATTTT. It yields the protein CATSVVPSGTSTDTQYF.

Notes on this clonotype: A much larger clone differs by one base, so this may be a read error. As DNA, the CDR3 is TGTGCCAGCAGACAGCCTGACAGGAAATTATATGGCTACGCCTTC. Its translation: CASRQPDRKLYGYAF. This rearrangement joins TRBV6-1 to TRBJ1-2; possibly TRBD1 for D (6 bases). The CDR3 totals 15 residues. Germline assignment: CDR1 MNHNS and CDR2 SASEGT.

The chain carries TRBV7-9 and TRBJ2-7; 7 bases align to TRBD1. The CDR3 sequence is 15 residues long. The J segment lost 2 bases and the V segment lost 1 base, leaving 5 bases of the junction unmatched. Germline CDR1 and CDR2: SEHNR and FQNEAQ (reference sequence). The CDR3 region is CASSLVDRKTYEQYF. The CDR3 DNA reads as TGTGCCAGCAGCTTAGTGGACAGGAAAACCTACGAGCAGTACTTC.

This clonotype was observed at least ten times. V gene TRBV6-5 combines with J gene TRBJ2-5; tentatively, D is TRBD1 or TRBD2 (5 bases each). Per germline, CDR1 MNHEY and CDR2 SVGAGI. V lost 0 bases, J lost 2 bases, and 7 bases lay in between. This CDR3 region has 14 residues. Here the CDR3 reads CASSYSGVQETQYF. DNA of the CDR3: TGTGCCAGCAGTTACTCGGGGGTACAAGAGACCCAGTACTTC.

As concerns this clonotype: Just one base apart from a much larger clone, this may be a read error. The rearrangement joins TRBV7-7 to TRBJ2-5, with D uncertain. The CDR3 contains 8 residues. Germline V gene data show CDR1 as SSHAT and CDR2 as FNYEAQ (reference sequence). CDR3 sequence (DNA): TGTGCCAACAACCCGCGGTCCTTC. This translates into CANNPRSF.

The rearrangement links TRBV25-1 to TRBJ1-2; no definite D call. The V end was cut by 1 base, the J end by 3 bases, with 15 bases between. The germline V gene encodes CDR1 MGHDK and CDR2 SYGVNS. The CDR3 is made up of 16 amino acids. The CDR3 here is CASSELGSPDDYGYTF. The CDR3 DNA reads as TGTGCCAGCAGTGAATTAGGCAGCCCGGACGACTATGGCTACACCTTC.

This clonotype was observed a few times. The junction does not match germline at one end; this may be a read error. The J gene is TRBJ2-3, the V gene TRBV7-2, with D unclear. This CDR3 contains 8 residues. The germline gives CDR1 SGHTA, CDR2 FQGNSA. CDR3 DNA: TGTGCCAGCAGCTTAGGACATTTT. Residues: CASSLGHF.

There are a few counts of this clonotype. The gene calls are TRBV20-1 and TRBJ1-6; 10 nucleotides match TRBD1. The CDR3 runs 17 residues. The germline CDR1 and CDR2 sequences are DFQATT and SNEGSKA (reference sequence). With V trimmed by 0 bases and J by 9 bases, 11 bases remained unmatched. The CDR3 reads CSARDNRQGASVSPLHF. The CDR3 region has the DNA TGCAGTGCTAGAGATAATCGACAGGGGGCTAGTGTTTCACCCCTCCACTTT.

Comments on this clonotype: This may arise from a read error, as a much more abundant clone is one base away. This chain uses TRBV4-1 with TRBJ2-5; 10 nucleotides match TRBD2. This CDR3 region has 16 residues. V dropped 3 bases and J dropped 5; count of bases not matched to a gene: 9. Germline CDR1 MGHRA, CDR2 YSYEKL. The CDR3 nucleotides read TGCGCCAGCAGCCAGACTATAGCGGGGGGCTGGGAGACCCAGTACTTC. It is translated as CASSQTIAGGWETQYF.

The table lists this clonotype with many counts. The chain recombines TRBV2 with TRBJ1-1; D remains ambiguous. The germline V gene has CDR1 SNHLY and CDR2 FYNNEI. The V end was cut by 4 bases, the J end by 3 bases, with 15 bases between. The CDR3 consists of 15 residues. The CDR3 is CASSGIGGGYTEAFF. The DNA for the CDR3 is TGTGCCAGCAGTGGAATTGGTGGAGGGTACACTGAAGCTTTCTTT.

This clonotype was seen only a few times. J is TRBJ2-7 and V is TRBV10-2, with D possibly being TRBD1 (6 bases). V lost 7 bases and J 2 bases, leaving 21 bases between the germline ends. CDR1 WSHSY and CDR2 SAAADI come from the germline V gene. The CDR3 covers 16 residues. DNA for the CDR3: TGCGCCAGCACCAGAAAATCCGGGACACCCACCTACGAGCAGTACTTC. It is translated as CASTRKSGTPTYEQYF.

CDR3 coding DNA: TGTGCCAGCAGTACCCAGGGACAGGGAAATTCCTCACCCCTCCACTTT. The encoded protein is CASSTQGQGNSSPLHF. The rearrangement links TRBV2 to TRBJ1-6, with 9 bases matching TRBD1. This CDR3 spans 16 amino acids. Unmatched junction bases numbered 12, after V lost 5 bases and J lost 10 bases. The germline gives CDR1 SNHLY, CDR2 FYNNEI. Based on the CDR3 plus reference TRBV2 and TRBJ1-6, the full variable domain is EPEVTQTPSHQVTQMGQEVILRCVPISNHLYFYWYRQILGQKVEFLVSFYNNEISEKSEIFDDQFSVERPDGSNFTLKIRSTKLEDSAMYFCASSTQGQGNSSPLHFGNGTRLTVT.

The chain couples TRBV12-3 or TRBV12-4 to TRBJ2-2; TRBD1 aligns across 9 bases. The CDR3 is made up of 15 amino acids. The V gene end was trimmed by 5 bases and the J gene end by 3 bases; junction bases not matched to a gene: 4. The CDR3 loop is CASSRQGGDTGELFF. Written as DNA, the CDR3 is TGTGCCAGCAGTCGACAGGGGGGGGACACCGGGGAGCTGTTTTTT.

The table lists this clonotype with a count of one. The rearrangement links TRBV25-1 to TRBJ2-7, with 12 bases that match TRBD2. This CDR3 has 15 amino acids. With 6 bases clipped from V and 5 bases from J, the junction kept 8 bases outside the gene matches. Per the germline V gene, CDR1 is MGHDK and CDR2 is SYGVNS. DNA for the CDR3: TGTGCCAGCAGCTTGACTAGCGGGAGAAGCCACGAGCAGTACTTC. It is translated as CASSLTSGRSHEQYF.

This clonotype appeared a single time. The CDR3: CASKIRRQGAYEQYF. CDR3 nucleotides: TGTGCCAGTAAGATAAGGCGACAGGGGGCTTACGAGCAGTACTTC. J is TRBJ2-7 and V is TRBV19; TRBD1 aligns across 10 bases. Germline V gives CDR1 LNHDA, CDR2 SQIVND (reference sequence). The J segment lost 4 bases and the V segment lost 7 bases, leaving 10 bases of the junction unmatched. The CDR3 is 15 amino acids.

This chain connects TRBV29-1 to TRBJ2-3; D unclear. Per the germline V gene, CDR1 is SQVTM and CDR2 is ANQGSEA. CDR3 length: 17 amino acids. Trimming pared 3 bases from V and 2 bases from J, leaving 21 bases between. CDR3 residues: CSVEDPMARAITDTQYF. The CDR3 nucleotides read TGCAGCGTTGAGGACCCCATGGCTAGAGCTATCACAGATACGCAGTATTTT.

This clonotype was observed many times. V and J are TRBV7-9 and TRBJ1-5, with a tentative D call TRBD1 (5 bases). The germline gives CDR1 SEHNR, CDR2 FQNEAQ (reference sequence). Trimming took off 2 bases at V and 8 bases at J, with 22 bases between the two ends. There are 17 residues in the CDR3. CDR3 region: CASSLRLTDEAGEPQHF. CDR3 in DNA: TGTGCCAGCAGCTTAAGGCTAACAGATGAGGCGGGGGAGCCCCAGCATTTT. Supplemented by reference TRBV7-9 and TRBJ1-5, the full variable domain reads DTGVSQNPRHKITKRGQNVTFRCDPISEHNRLYWYRQTLGQGPEFLTYFQNEAQLEKSRLLSDRFSAERPKGSFSTLEIQRTEQGDSAMYLCASSLRLTDEAGEPQHFGDGTRLSIL.

The V call is TRBV2, the J call TRBJ1-5; D is ambiguous. Germline values: CDR1 SNHLY, CDR2 FYNNEI. This CDR3 contains 13 residues. Deletions cut 7 bases from V and 3 bases from J, with 10 bases between. The CDR3 protein is CASNGGNNQPQHF. DNA of the CDR3: TGTGCCAGCAACGGCGGGAACAATCAGCCCCAGCATTTT.

V usage is TRBV20-1 and J usage is TRBJ2-1; no definite D call. V lost 5 bases and J 9 bases, leaving 20 bases between the germline ends. The CDR3 totals 14 residues. Germline loops: CDR1 DFQATT, CDR2 SNEGSKA (reference sequence). In DNA, the CDR3 is TGCAGTGCTCCTCAGAGAGCTCCTACATCTGAGCAGTTCTTC. This encodes CSAPQRAPTSEQFF.